What follows describes a single T cell receptor beta chain. This clonotype was detected ten times or more. It lacks a known antigen. No qualities accompany the bases; no much larger clone lies one base away. V is cut by 3 bases and J by 5 bases, and the space between the germline ends is 11 bases. The germline V gene (reference sequence) specifies MNHNY as CDR1 and SVGAGI as CDR2. Including cysteine and phenylalanine, the CDR3 has 15 amino acids. The DNA shown is the 45-base CDR3, in frame from base 1. The library was generated by 5' RACE. Sequencing took place on a NextSeq 500. To correct for sequencing error and PCR bias, the TCR library protocol tagged individual cDNA molecules with unique molecular identifiers. TCR alpha and beta chains were both sequenced, and the abundances of alpha and beta sequences in each sample were closely correlated with each other. The authors processed their data as follows. Decombinator V4 was used to annotate the V gene, J gene and CDR3 of the TCR sequences. TCRs were defined as expanded if a significant change between any two time points was detected under a Poisson model with p below 0.0001. TCR abundances were normalised to the total number of TCRs sequenced in each sample and reported as counts per million. TRAV1-2 paired with TRAJ12, TRAJ20 or TRAJ33 defined MAIT TCRs, while TRAV10 paired with TRAJ18 defined iNKT TCRs. A search of VDJdb, accessed on 1 November 2021, was run for TCRs annotated to CMV, EBV and SARS-CoV-2, with TCRs annotated for multiple antigens excluded. TCRdb reanalyzed the raw reads on its own, using fastp at Q25 for trimming and MiXCR for clone calling, and kept in-frame beta chains. Each entry is one CDR3 protein sequence, shown with its most common DNA and genes. V and J calls and clone size were set by TCRdb, not the authors. Recorded for this sample are just over 60,000 distinct CDR3 sequences; 7.5% to 10% of them occurred a single time. About 1.3% of the sample belongs to the ten largest clones.

These data belong to a study of early T cells in non-severe SARS-CoV-2 infection (dated by TCRdb to the early 2020s). Regarding the study in general: Because TCR sequencing was done on bulk RNA from unsorted whole blood, the alpha and beta chains could not be paired.

The study was a case-control design nested within a healthcare worker cohort in London, UK, with weekly nasopharyngeal swab PCR tests and blood sampling. Between 23 and 31 March 2020, the week of the UK lockdown, healthcare workers were enrolled and then followed up weekly for as long as 16 weeks. Overall study outcomes, separate from this receptor: VDJdb matching was skewed toward anti-spike CD8 responses, so virus-specific expansions were likely underestimated and private and CD4 specificities were missed.

The chain couples TRBV6-6 to TRBJ2-6, with a weak D call of TRBD1 (6 bases match). The sequenced sample was whole blood. The sequence was collected from an adult who was a healthcare worker with PCR-confirmed SARS-CoV-2 infection or an uninfected control (not recorded which). The DNA sequence is given as TGTGCCAGCAGTTATTACAGGGACAGGGCCAACGTCCTGACTTTC. This gives the protein CASSYYRDRANVLTF.